This TCR beta chain was obtained from a study of CXCR3-negative and CXCR3-positive naive CD8 T cells. Points from the study as a whole: TRB CDR3 properties were used to infer TCR strength, and surface CD5 was comparable between naive subsets.

The CDR3 has 14 residues. Germline V CDR1 and CDR2: SGHKS, YYEKEE (reference sequence). Concerning this clonotype itself: The antigen is not known.

Preparation of TRB cDNA libraries relied on 5' RACE carrying UMI labels. TCRdb re-called the 5' RACE reads and shows each CDR3 protein once, DNA omitted. Listed are tens of thousands of distinct CDR3 sequences; 0.95% to 1.4% falls within the top ten. This sequence joins TRBV5-5 and TRBJ2-7; the D gene TCRdb calls, TRBD1, cannot be checked with no DNA. The specimen sequenced was naive CXCR3- CD8+ T cells from blood. The subset was: CD45RO-CCR7+CD27+CD95- naive CD8+ T cells lacking CXCR3 (TNR3-). This receptor was identified in a human donor in good health. Some clones in this sample may be carry-over from other donors' samples. The CDR3 is CASSLGLGGYEQYF.